Listed below are T cell receptor beta chains from one sample, sequenced in a study of blood T cell repertoires in COVID-19. Assay: immunoSEQ multiplex PCR; the TCRdb copy retains only in-frame clones and omits some. The sample lists 95,000 to 150,000 clones, about 90% seen once, with around 2.1% in the top ten. Sequencing was done on a sample of peripheral blood. The source is a man aged 45-60 years with COVID-19, enrolled during active disease. CDR3s include the opening cysteine and the closing phenylalanine or tryptophan. D genes are given only for firm matches. A clone size is listed for some rows: how often the clone was seen (once, few, many), or a class if it is expanded.

v_call	d_call	cdr3_length	clone_size	j_call	cdr3_nt	cdr3_aa
TRBV9	TRBD2	15	.	TRBJ2-5	TGTGCCAGCAGCGTAGGGACTAGCGGGCAAGAGACCCAGTACTTC	CASSVGTSGQETQYF
TRBV19	TRBD1	17	few	TRBJ2-6	TGTGCCAGTAGTATAGCCCTTACAGGGGTTGGGGCCAACGTCCTGACTTTC	CASSIALTGVGANVLTF
TRBV29-1	.	15	.	TRBJ2-3	TGCAGCGTTGAAATTTCTGGCCTCGGCACAGATACGCAGTATTTT	CSVEISGLGTDTQYF
TRBV5-6	.	16	.	TRBJ2-2	TGTGCCAGCAGCTTACCGCTCACGGCGGGCACCGGGGAGCTGTTTTTT	CASSLPLTAGTGELFF
TRBV4-1	.	17	once	TRBJ1-5	TGCGCCAGCAGCCAAGATCGGGCGGGTGGTGACAATCAGCCCCAGCATTTT	CASSQDRAGGDNQPQHF
TRBV7-9	TRBD2	15	.	TRBJ2-1	TGTGCCAGCAGCCGGGAGGGGTTCTCCTACAATGAGCAGTTCTTC	CASSREGFSYNEQFF
TRBV7-9	TRBD1	14	.	TRBJ1-4	TGTGCCAGCAGCGAGGACAGGGGTGGGGAAAAACTGTTTTTT	CASSEDRGGEKLFF
TRBV2	.	13	.	TRBJ2-7	TGTGCCAGCAGTGTCGGCGGCTCCTACGAGCAGTACTTC	CASSVGGSYEQYF
TRBV28	.	12	once	TRBJ1-2	TGTGCCAGCAGCACAGACACTGGTGGCTACACCTTC	CASSTDTGGYTF
TRBV19	TRBD1	16	.	TRBJ1-1	TGTGCCAGTCGCCAGAGGGACAGGGGTCGGGGCACTGAAGCTTTCTTT	CASRQRDRGRGTEAFF
TRBV6-4	TRBD1	14	.	TRBJ2-3	TGTGCCAGCAGGAGGGACAGGGCCTCAGATACGCAGTATTTT	CASRRDRASDTQYF
TRBV5-6	TRBD2	16	.	TRBJ2-2	TGTGCCAGCAGCTTCGGTAGCGGGGACCCTACCGGGGAGCTGTTTTTT	CASSFGSGDPTGELFF
TRBV9	.	14	.	TRBJ1-3	TGTGCCAGCAGCGTAGAGGGAGCTGGAAACACCATATATTTT	CASSVEGAGNTIYF
TRBV7-7	.	13	.	TRBJ2-3	TGTGCTAGCAGCTTAGGGGCTACAGATACGCAGTATTTT	CASSLGATDTQYF
TRBV7-9	.	14	few	TRBJ1-5	TGTGCCAGCAGCTTACAGGGCCAGAATCAGCCCCAGCATTTT	CASSLQGQNQPQHF
TRBV5-1	TRBD2	14	.	TRBJ2-7	TGCGCCAGCAGCTTTACTAGCGACTCCTACGAGCAGTACTTC	CASSFTSDSYEQYF
TRBV7-9	TRBD2	16	.	TRBJ2-3	TGTGCCAGCAGCTCCCTTGGCGGGAGTTTCACAGATACGCAGTATTTT	CASSSLGGSFTDTQYF
TRBV7-6	.	15	.	TRBJ1-2	TGTGCCAGCAGCTTAGAGGGTCAGGGCCTCTTTGGCTACACCTTC	CASSLEGQGLFGYTF
TRBV7-2	TRBD1	13	once	TRBJ1-2	TGTGCCAGCAGCACCGGGACAGCACGCGGCTACACCTTC	CASSTGTARGYTF
TRBV30	.	12	.	TRBJ1-1	TGTGCCCGCGAGGAAGTTAACACTGAAGCTTTCTTT	CAREEVNTEAFF
TRBV9	TRBD1	16	.	TRBJ1-3	TGTGCCAGCAGCGTAGGTGTCAGGGGGAAAGAAAACACCATATATTTT	CASSVGVRGKENTIYF
TRBV24-1	.	15	.	TRBJ2-5	TGTGCCACCAGTGATTTGCAGGCGGGACGGGAGACCCAGTACTTC	CATSDLQAGRETQYF
TRBV5-4	TRBD2	17	.	TRBJ2-3	TGTGCCAGCAGCAAAGGACTAGCGGGAGGGCCTGGAGATACGCAGTATTTT	CASSKGLAGGPGDTQYF
TRBV24-1	TRBD1	15	.	TRBJ2-7	TGTGCCACCAGTGACACAGGGGGCTCCCCGGGAGAGCAGTACTTC	CATSDTGGSPGEQYF
TRBV5-1	TRBD2	15	once	TRBJ2-7	TGCGCCAGCAGCCCTGGACTAGCTGTAAGATACGAGCAGTACTTC	CASSPGLAVRYEQYF
TRBV6-4	TRBD2	16	.	TRBJ2-3	TGTGCCAGCAGTGAGATAGCGGGAGCAGGCACAGATACGCAGTATTTT	CASSEIAGAGTDTQYF